These 32 T cell receptor beta chains share one sample of origin, sequenced in a study of patients and donors after allogeneic stem cell transplantation. TCRdb independently ran MiXCR on the RT-PCR reads; one entry per CDR3 protein. In the table there are approximately 200,000 distinct CDR3 sequences, roughly 38% of which are singletons. Sequencing input: blood, either unsorted or a sorted T cell fraction (not recorded which). These receptors all stem from a human donor who was either an allogeneic HSCT recipient or a stem cell or donor lymphocyte infusion donor (not recorded which). It is not recorded whose cells these are; they may come from a transplant donor.

In its sample, this clonotype was seen a few times. The CDR3 sequence: CSAFTGGAGRNQPQHF. For the CDR3, the DNA is TGCAGTGCTTTTACAGGGGGCGCGGGGCGAAATCAGCCCCAGCATTTT. This chain links TRBV20-1 with TRBJ1-5, with 9 bases that match TRBD1. V was clipped by 5 bases and J by 4 bases; unmatched bases: 12. The CDR3 extends over 16 amino acids. Per the germline V gene, CDR1 is DFQATT and CDR2 is SNEGSKA (reference sequence).

This chain uses TRBV9 with TRBJ2-7; TRBD2 agrees at 8 bases. Losses at the gene ends were 4 bases for V and 7 bases for J; bases not matched to a gene: 4. The CDR3 loop spans 12 amino acids. Germline CDR1 SGDLS, CDR2 YYNGEE. CDR3 bases: TGTGCCAGCAGCAGACTAGCGAGTGAGCAGTACTTC. Protein sequence: CASSRLASEQYF. The variable domain in full, completed from reference TRBV9 and TRBJ2-7, reads DSGVTQTPKHLITATGQRVTLRCSPRSGDLSVYWYQQSLDQGLQFLIQYYNGEERAKGNILERFSAQQFPDLHSELNLSSLELGDSALYFCASSRLASEQYFGPGTRLTVT.

This clonotype came up a few times. The chain uses TRBV28 and TRBJ2-7; D unresolved. The CDR3 spans 14 residues. The V and J ends lost 6 bases and 0 bases respectively, with 12 bases between them. Per the germline V gene, CDR1 is MDHEN and CDR2 is SYDVKM. CDR3 residues: CASRGHGRSYEQYF. The CDR3 DNA is TGTGCCAGCAGAGGCCACGGTCGCTCCTACGAGCAGTACTTC. The full variable domain, rest sourced from reference TRBV28 and TRBJ2-7, is DVKVTQSSRYLVKRTGEKVFLECVQDMDHENMFWYRQDPGLGLRLIYFSYDVKMKEKGDIPEGYSVSREKKERFSLILESASTNQTSMYLCASRGHGRSYEQYFGPGTRLTVT.

The V gene is TRBV10-3, the J gene TRBJ2-1; D might be TRBD1 (5 bases). V was cut by 2 bases and J by 3 bases, with 11 bases left in between. CDR3 length: 15 amino acids. Germline CDR1 and CDR2: ENHRY and SYGVKD. CDR3 sequence reads: CAISEGAESYNEQFF. CDR3 coding DNA: TGTGCCATCAGTGAGGGGGCCGAGAGCTACAATGAGCAGTTCTTC.

This clonotype has more than one count but fewer than ten. The V and J genes are TRBV6-6 and TRBJ1-2; D ambiguous. V lost 6 bases, J lost 6 bases, and 8 bases lay in between. In germline, CDR1 is MNHNY, CDR2 SVGAGI (reference sequence). The CDR3 has 11 amino acids. CDR3 coding DNA: TGTGCCAGCAGGGCTGATAATGGCTACACCTTC. Translated: CASRADNGYTF.

The J gene is TRBJ2-5, the V gene TRBV11-2; a possible D gene is TRBD1 (6 bases). The CDR3 extends over 14 amino acids. Germline loops: CDR1 SGHAT, CDR2 FQNNGV. Trimming pared 4 bases from V and 9 bases from J, leaving 18 bases between. CDR3 coding DNA: TGTGCCAGCAGCTCCCTGACAGGACTGGCGGCCCAGTACTTC. Residues: CASSSLTGLAAQYF.

The J gene is TRBJ2-7, the V gene TRBV5-1; 9 bases align to TRBD1. This CDR3 contains 14 residues. The V and J ends lost 0 bases and 5 bases, in that order; junction bases with no gene match: 3. Germline loops: CDR1 SGHRS, CDR2 YFSETQ. CDR3 sequence: CASSLVRTGDEQYF. CDR3 DNA: TGCGCCAGCAGCTTGGTCAGGACAGGGGACGAGCAGTACTTC.

The chain links TRBV25-1 to TRBJ1-2; possibly TRBD1 for D (6 bases). Germline CDR1 and CDR2: MGHDK and SYGVNS. Trimming took off 5 bases at V and 4 bases at J, with 11 bases between the two ends. The CDR3 spans 13 residues. The CDR3 region is CASSPGVRYGYTF. CDR3 coding DNA: TGTGCCAGCAGTCCAGGGGTACGCTATGGCTACACCTTC.

This clonotype was observed a handful of times. This sequence joins TRBV5-1 and TRBJ1-3; no firm D call. This CDR3 is built from 16 residues. From germline, CDR1 is SGHRS and CDR2 YFSETQ. Trimming shortened V by 0 bases and J by 1 base, and 11 bases separated the two germline ends. CDR3 sequence: CASSLGPRSSGNTIYF. As DNA, the CDR3 is TGCGCCAGCAGCTTGGGACCCAGATCGTCTGGAAACACCATATATTTT. The variable domain in full, completed from reference TRBV5-1 and TRBJ1-3, reads KAGVTQTPRYLIKTRGQQVTLSCSPISGHRSVSWYQQTPGQGLQFLFEYFSETQRNKGNFPGRFSGRQFSNSRSEMNVSTLELGDSALYLCASSLGPRSSGNTIYFGEGSWLTVV.

This clonotype was seen a handful of times. The chain employs TRBV12-3 or TRBV12-4 and TRBJ2-1; 10 bases agree with TRBD1. The ends lost 5 bases at V and 8 bases at J; junction bases unmatched: 9. The CDR3 spans 15 residues. CDR3 coding DNA: TGTGCCAGCAGTGCCCGGGGACAGGGGATTCATGAGCAGTTCTTC. Translating gives CASSARGQGIHEQFF.

The chain uses TRBV20-1 and TRBJ2-7; TRBD1 is a possible D gene (6 bases). The CDR3 runs to 15 residues. Trimming removed 0 bases at V and 5 bases at J, with 17 bases between. Looked up from germline, CDR1 is DFQATT and CDR2 is SNEGSKA (reference sequence). The CDR3 sequence is CSARDWQGRRHEQYF. The CDR3 DNA sequence: TGCAGTGCTAGAGATTGGCAGGGGCGTCGACACGAGCAGTACTTC.

This rearrangement joins TRBV21-1 to TRBJ2-7; the table assigns TRBD1, which was not confirmed against the DNA. TRBV21-1 is assigned pseudogene status. The CDR3 totals 14 residues. CDR3 sequence: CASSNGQGPHEQYF. The CDR3 DNA follows: TGTGCCAGCAGCAACGGACAGGGGCCCCACGAGCAGTACTTC.

The chain couples TRBV20-1 to TRBJ1-4; 10 positions agree with TRBD1. Trimming at V came to 6 bases and at J to 3 bases, leaving 7 bases not matched to a gene. CDR3 length: 15 residues. CDR1 and CDR2 (germline): DFQATT, SNEGSKA (reference sequence). As DNA, the CDR3 is TGCAGTGCCGACGGGGACAGGGGACCTAATGAAAAACTGTTTTTT. Translation: CSADGDRGPNEKLFF.

The J gene is TRBJ2-2, the V gene TRBV6-5; D might be TRBD1 (5 bases). Deletions cut 10 bases from V and 3 bases from J, with 15 bases between. CDR1 is MNHEY, CDR2 SVGAGI, per germline. The CDR3 contains 14 residues. CDR3 sequence (DNA): TGTGCCACCTCGAATGACAGCTACACCGGGGAGCTGTTTTTT. This codes for CATSNDSYTGELFF.

The CDR3 reads CASSEGGRGNTIYF. CDR3 in DNA: TGTGCCAGCAGTGAAGGGGGCCGCGGAAACACCATATATTTT. J is TRBJ1-3 and V is TRBV6-5, with 7 bases fitting TRBD1. There are 14 residues in the CDR3. From germline, CDR1 is MNHEY and CDR2 SVGAGI. The J segment lost 4 bases and the V segment lost 5 bases, leaving 5 bases of the junction unmatched.

There are many counts of this clonotype. The V and J genes are TRBV28 and TRBJ1-6, with 7 positions matching TRBD1. CDR1 and CDR2 (germline): MDHEN, SYDVKM. CDR3 length equals 14 residues. With 2 bases clipped from V and 13 bases from J, the junction kept 8 bases outside the gene matches. CDR3 residues: CASSLVGGPGPLHF. CDR3 DNA: TGTGCCAGCAGTTTAGTAGGGGGCCCGGGGCCCCTCCACTTT.

This chain joins TRBV30 and TRBJ1-1; D ambiguous. Germline CDR1 GTSNPN, CDR2 SVGIG (reference sequence). There are 11 residues in the CDR3. Trimming pared 2 bases from V and 8 bases from J, leaving 9 bases between. The CDR3 spells CAWSRPAEAFF. CDR3 coding DNA: TGTGCCTGGAGTCGGCCAGCCGAAGCTTTCTTT.

V is TRBV5-1 and J is TRBJ1-5; D is possibly TRBD1 (5 bases). There are 14 residues in the CDR3. The germline V gene encodes CDR1 SGHRS and CDR2 YFSETQ. The V end lost 4 bases, the J end lost 9 bases, and 17 bases lay between the germline ends. Written as DNA, the CDR3 is TGCGCCAGCAGCCCTGACGGGGGGACTCCGCCCCAGCATTTT. Translated, it gives CASSPDGGTPPQHF.

A word on this clonotype: The junction differs from germline at one of its ends, possibly a read error. The gene calls are TRBV20-1 and TRBJ1-2; D gene unclear. This CDR3 is 10 amino acids long. From germline, CDR1 is DFQATT and CDR2 SNEGSKA (reference sequence). The CDR3 DNA is TGCAGTGCACCGGACGGAGGCCCCTCCTTC. Its translation: CSAPDGGPSF.

This clonotype was picked up one time. The chain uses TRBV7-9 and TRBJ2-5; possible D gene TRBD2, 5 bases. In germline, CDR1 is SEHNR, CDR2 FQNEAQ (reference sequence). This CDR3 contains 15 residues. The V end lost 4 bases, the J end lost 2 bases, and 14 bases lay between the germline ends. This CDR3 is CASSSRGLSQETQYF. CDR3 DNA sequence: TGTGCCAGCAGCTCGAGAGGGCTTAGTCAAGAGACCCAGTACTTC.

This clonotype was detected only once. The chain links TRBV6-2 or TRBV6-3 to TRBJ1-2; possibly TRBD1 for D (5 bases). V dropped 2 bases and J dropped 2 bases, with 24 bases sitting between them. The CDR3 sequence is 19 residues long. In germline, CDR1 is MNHEY, CDR2 SVGEGT. In DNA form, the CDR3 reads TGTGCCAGCAGTTACCCCCGACGGAACCCGGGACCTTTCAACTATGGCTACACCTTC. Its protein product is CASSYPRRNPGPFNYGYTF.

The genes are TRBV20-1 and TRBJ2-7; 7 bases are a match to TRBD2. Looked up from germline, CDR1 is DFQATT and CDR2 is SNEGSKA (reference sequence). CDR3 length: 15 residues. The ends lost 6 bases at V and 1 base at J; junction bases unmatched: 12. CDR3 sequence (DNA): TGCAGTGCGAGCTACCGGGACTACTCTTCCTACGAGCAGTACTTC. Protein: CSASYRDYSSYEQYF.

Turning to this clonotype: The conserved phenylalanine or tryptophan is not found at the CDR3 terminus, so this likely reflects a read error. This chain joins TRBV4-1 and TRBJ1-3; D might be TRBD1 (5 bases). This CDR3 comprises 15 residues. Germline V gene lookup returns CDR1 MGHRA and CDR2 YSYEKL. Trimming left V 1 base short and J 4 bases short, with 11 bases between. The DNA for the CDR3 is TGCGCCAGCAGCCAAGTAGCAGGGTTCGGAAACACCATATATTTG. It translates to CASSQVAGFGNTIYL.

This clonotype has only a few counts. V is TRBV2 and J is TRBJ1-2; 8 nucleotides match TRBD1. The germline V gene has CDR1 SNHLY and CDR2 FYNNEI. With 0 bases clipped from V and 4 bases from J, the junction kept 4 bases outside the gene matches. This CDR3 is 15 amino acids long. CDR3 in amino acids: CASSEAPTGVYGYTF. CDR3 DNA: TGTGCCAGCAGTGAAGCGCCGACAGGGGTCTATGGCTACACCTTC. The full variable domain, completed using reference TRBV2 and TRBJ1-2, is EPEVTQTPSHQVTQMGQEVILRCVPISNHLYFYWYRQILGQKVEFLVSFYNNEISEKSEIFDDQFSVERPDGSNFTLKIRSTKLEDSAMYFCASSEAPTGVYGYTFGSGTRLTVV.

The sample holds one count of this clonotype. The chain links TRBV5-1 to TRBJ1-2; TRBD1 is a possible D gene (6 bases). This CDR3 is 13 amino acids long. Germline CDR1 reads SGHRS; CDR2 reads YFSETQ. V was shortened by 4 bases and J by 5 bases, with 12 bases between the two germline ends. CDR3 protein: CASSVDSWYGYTF. CDR3 sequence (DNA): TGCGCCAGCAGCGTGGACAGCTGGTATGGCTACACCTTC.

This clonotype was seen many times. The chain couples TRBV5-1 to TRBJ1-2; D ambiguous. This CDR3 has 13 amino acids. The germline V and J ends were trimmed by 3 bases and 4 bases, with 10 bases remaining between them. Germline CDR1 is SGHRS and CDR2 is YFSETQ. The CDR3 loop is CASSSDGLYGYTF. As DNA, the CDR3 is TGCGCCAGCAGCTCGGACGGGCTCTATGGCTACACCTTC.

This clonotype was found once. The chain uses TRBV20-1 and TRBJ2-7; 8 nucleotides line up with TRBD1. The CDR3 sequence is 14 residues long. Trimming took 5 bases from V and 4 from J; bases not matched to a gene: 10. Germline CDR1 and CDR2: DFQATT and SNEGSKA (reference sequence). The CDR3 nucleotides are TGCAGTGCTCCAGACAGGGGTAGTCGATACGAGCAGTACTTC. Encoded protein: CSAPDRGSRYEQYF.

This clonotype was detected ten times or more. J is TRBJ1-6 and V is TRBV10-3; 10 positions agree with TRBD1. This CDR3 contains 19 residues. J lost 5 bases, V lost 4 bases, and 14 bases had no gene match. In germline, CDR1 is ENHRY, CDR2 SYGVKD. CDR3: CAISALPGTGVFDNSPLHF. DNA for the CDR3: TGTGCCATCAGTGCCCTTCCCGGGACAGGGGTCTTCGATAATTCACCCCTCCACTTT.

This clonotype appeared once. The chain carries TRBV12-3 or TRBV12-4 and TRBJ1-1; D gene unclear. This CDR3 region has 13 residues. Trimming pared 1 base from V and 11 bases from J, leaving 14 bases between. The CDR3 protein is CASSLGPLTGAFF. The CDR3 bases are TGTGCCAGCAGTTTAGGGCCCTTAACGGGGGCTTTCTTT.

The genes are TRBV5-6 and TRBJ2-3; 12 bases agree with TRBD2. The ends lost 6 bases at V and 4 bases at J; junction bases unmatched: 9. The V gene's germline CDR1 is SGHDT and CDR2 YYEEEE. The length of the CDR3 is 16 residues. CDR3 protein: CASNRLTSGGSDTQYF. In DNA, the CDR3 is TGTGCCAGCAACCGACTGACTAGCGGGGGTTCAGATACGCAGTATTTT.

This clonotype came up a few times. The J gene is TRBJ1-2, the V gene TRBV6-5; D is possibly TRBD1 (5 bases). The V gene's germline CDR1 is MNHEY and CDR2 SVGAGI. V was cut by 2 bases and J by 7 bases, with 11 bases left in between. The CDR3 consists of 13 residues. This CDR3 reads CASSYRGGSGYTF. CDR3 DNA: TGTGCCAGCAGTTACCGCGGGGGATCTGGCTACACCTTC.

The sample holds a few counts of this clonotype. V gene TRBV7-2 combines with J gene TRBJ1-2; D remains unclear. The V end was cut by 1 base, the J end by 4 bases, with 13 bases between. The CDR3 extends over 15 amino acids. CDR1 SGHTA and CDR2 FQGNSA come from the germline V gene. In DNA form, the CDR3 reads TGTGCCAGCAGCTTAGAGGGCAGCCACCTCTATGGCTACACCTTC. Translated: CASSLEGSHLYGYTF.